Each of the 9 T cell receptor beta chains below was sequenced from the same sample in a study of early stage breast cancer tumors. Here immunoSEQ multiplex PCR was the method, and the copy in TCRdb shows in-frame clones only, minus some. The sample has 30,000 or so clones; just under 75% are singletons. Sample: blood. The origin of the receptors is a person in their 40s with breast cancer.

This clone was counted a few times. The chain couples TRBV9 to TRBJ1-1; TRBD1 is a possible D gene (6 bases). The V end lost 4 bases, the J end lost 1 base, and 14 bases lay between the germline ends. Germline V gives CDR1 SGDLS, CDR2 YYNGEE. This CDR3 region has 15 residues. CDR3 sequence: CASSPQQGSNTEAFF. The CDR3 coding sequence is TGTGCCAGCAGCCCTCAACAGGGATCGAACACTGAAGCTTTCTTT.

The chain has TRBV9 and TRBJ2-1; D uncertain. The V gene lost 0 bases and the J gene lost 6 bases, with 13 bases spanning the gap. This CDR3 is built from 15 residues. In germline, CDR1 is SGDLS, CDR2 YYNGEE. The CDR3 nucleotides are TGTGCCAGCAGCGTAGGACTGTCTCCCGGCAATGAGCAGTTCTTC. The encoded protein is CASSVGLSPGNEQFF.

The rearrangement uses TRBV6-5 and TRBJ1-3; D gene uncertain. Trimming pared 4 bases from V and 4 bases from J, leaving 5 bases between. The CDR3 sequence is 12 residues long. CDR1 is MNHEY, CDR2 SVGAGI, per germline. CDR3 DNA sequence: TGTGCCAGCAGTTCTCAGGGAAACACCATATATTTT. Its translation is CASSSQGNTIYF.

The rearrangement uses TRBV11-3 and TRBJ2-1; the D call may be TRBD1 or TRBD2 (5 bases each). With 2 bases removed from V and 7 bases from J, the gap between germline ends came to 15 bases. From germline, CDR1 is SGHNT and CDR2 YENEEA. The CDR3 totals 15 residues. The CDR3 DNA sequence: TGTGCCAGCAGCTTAATTGGGGGAGAGGGGAATGAGCAGTTCTTC. Its protein is CASSLIGGEGNEQFF.

The chain combines TRBV11-2 with TRBJ2-7, with D maybe TRBD2 (5 bases). Germline V gene sequence: CDR1 SGHAT, CDR2 FQNNGV. Between the trimmed V and J ends, which lost 5 bases and 2 bases, there was a span of 10 bases. CDR3 length equals 13 residues. Here the CDR3 reads CASSKDSTYEQYF. In DNA form, the CDR3 reads TGTGCCAGCAGCAAGGACTCCACCTACGAGCAGTACTTC. The entire variable domain, with the rest obtained from reference TRBV11-2 and TRBJ2-7, is as follows: EAGVAQSPRYKIIEKRQSVAFWCNPISGHATLYWYQQILGQGPKLLIQFQNNGVVDDSQLPKDRFSAERLKGVDSTLKIQPAKLEDSAVYLCASSKDSTYEQYFGPGTRLTVT.

The genes are TRBV28 and TRBJ2-5; 8 bases are shared with TRBD1. Germline lookup yields CDR1 MDHEN and CDR2 SYDVKM. V trimming: 5 bases; J trimming: 5 bases; junction bases outside the gene matches: 7. The CDR3 contains 14 residues. CDR3 protein: CASSTSGGAETQYF. CDR3 coding DNA: TGTGCCAGCAGTACGTCAGGGGGCGCGGAGACCCAGTACTTC.

This clone was counted a single time. The V call is TRBV9, the J call TRBJ2-2; 7 nucleotides align to TRBD2. This CDR3 spans 16 amino acids. Trimming took 5 bases from V and 3 from J; bases not matched to a gene: 10. Germline CDR1 and CDR2: SGDLS and YYNGEE. The CDR3 sequence is CASSGGVPRDTGELFF. CDR3 DNA: TGTGCCAGCAGTGGGGGGGTTCCGCGGGACACCGGGGAGCTGTTTTTT.

J is TRBJ2-7 and V is TRBV18; 7 positions match TRBD1. From germline, CDR1 is KGHSH and CDR2 LQKENI. The V and J ends lost 3 bases and 4 bases, in that order; junction bases with no gene match: 6. The CDR3 is 14 residues long. DNA for the CDR3: TGTGCCAGCTCACCGGGGACAGATAATTACGAGCAGTACTTC. This encodes CASSPGTDNYEQYF. Using reference TRBV18 and TRBJ2-7 for the parts outside the CDR3, the full variable domain is NAGVMQNPRHLVRRRGQEARLRCSPMKGHSHVYWYRQLPEEGLKFMVYLQKENIIDESGMPKERFSAEFPKEGPSILRIQQVVRGDSAAYFCASSPGTDNYEQYFGPGTRLTVT.

The chain uses TRBV7-2 and TRBJ2-4; 14 positions match TRBD2. Looked up from germline, CDR1 is SGHTA and CDR2 is FQGNSA. The V and J ends lost 5 bases and 6 bases, in that order; junction bases with no gene match: 3. This CDR3 has 15 residues. The CDR3 DNA is TGTGCCAGCAGCGCCGGACTAGCGGGAGGAAACATTCAGTACTTC. Encoded protein: CASSAGLAGGNIQYF.